This TCR beta chain is drawn from a study of human T cells and chemical hapten exposure. This CDR3 is 16 amino acids long. The V end was cut by 11 bases, the J end by 2 bases, with 19 bases between. Germline V gives CDR1 ENHRY, CDR2 SYGVKD. As to time point: patch test 2, 6 weeks after DPC sensitization. Treatment described: therapeutic diphenylcyclopropenone sensitization with weekly scalp DPC. TCRdb redid the calling of the RACE reads with MiXCR, one entry per CDR3 protein. The data show about 380,000 distinct CDR3 sequences, about 6% seen once. Study findings and constraints: TCRs whose frequency exceeded 1 in 1000 remained the same following DPC sensitization. The presence of alopecia in the donors means their immune response may differ from healthy people's.

In the case of this clonotype: Its antigen is not known.

Sequencing used whole blood, obtained in connection with sensitization to the hapten diphenylcyclopropenone (DPC). The gene calls are TRBV10-3 and TRBJ2-6; D possibly matches TRBD1 or TRBD2 (5 bases each). The clonotype was recovered from a woman younger than 30 with alopecia areata. Some clones in this sample may be carry-over from other donors' samples. The CDR3 sequence is CAVRDGPMAGANVLTF. CDR3 nucleotides: TGTGCCGTCCGGGACGGTCCGATGGCTGGGGCCAACGTCCTGACTTTC.